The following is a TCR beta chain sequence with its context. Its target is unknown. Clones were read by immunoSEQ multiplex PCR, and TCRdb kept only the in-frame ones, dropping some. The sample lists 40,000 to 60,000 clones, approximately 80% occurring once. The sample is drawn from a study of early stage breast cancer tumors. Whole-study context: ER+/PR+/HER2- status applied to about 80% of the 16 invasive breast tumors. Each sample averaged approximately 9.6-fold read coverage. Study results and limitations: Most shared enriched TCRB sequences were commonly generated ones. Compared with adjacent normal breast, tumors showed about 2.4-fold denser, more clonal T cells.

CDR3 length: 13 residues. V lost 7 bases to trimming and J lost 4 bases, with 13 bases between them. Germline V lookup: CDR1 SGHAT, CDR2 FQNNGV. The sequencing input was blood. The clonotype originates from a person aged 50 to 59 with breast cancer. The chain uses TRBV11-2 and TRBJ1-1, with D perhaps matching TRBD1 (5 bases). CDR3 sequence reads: CASNSGGGTEAFF. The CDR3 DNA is TGTGCCAGCAACTCCGGGGGGGGCACTGAAGCTTTCTTT.